This is a list of T cell receptor beta chains from one sample in a study of blood T cell repertoires in COVID-19. The repertoire was sequenced with immunoSEQ multiplex PCR; TCRdb's copy has only in-frame clones and lacks some. The data hold around 370,000 clones, with about nine tenths observed a single time. Source material: peripheral blood. The receptors derive from a woman between 45 and 60 years old with COVID-19, enrolled during active disease. CDR3s include the opening cysteine and the closing phenylalanine or tryptophan. Fields, in order: clone size, J gene, V gene, D gene, CDR3 protein, CDR3 DNA. D genes are given only for firm matches. The listing skips clone size in some rows; elsewhere it reads once, few, many or a size class.

clone_size: .; j_call: TRBJ1-6; v_call: TRBV29-1; d_call: .; cdr3_aa: CSVAEVGGSPLHF; cdr3_nt: TGCAGCGTTGCTGAGGTAGGGGGTTCACCCCTCCACTTT
clone_size: .; j_call: TRBJ2-5; v_call: TRBV6-5; d_call: .; cdr3_aa: CASSYNSAGSEETQYF; cdr3_nt: TGTGCCAGCAGTTACAATTCGGCGGGGAGTGAAGAGACCCAGTACTTC
clone_size: .; j_call: TRBJ1-5; v_call: TRBV24-1; d_call: .; cdr3_aa: CATSQGGNQPQHF; cdr3_nt: TGTGCCACCAGTCAGGGTGGCAATCAGCCCCAGCATTTT
clone_size: .; j_call: TRBJ1-5; v_call: TRBV7-2; d_call: TRBD1; cdr3_aa: CASSLGGRDNQPQHF; cdr3_nt: TGTGCCAGCAGCCTAGGGGGCAGGGATAATCAGCCCCAGCATTTT
clone_size: .; j_call: TRBJ1-1; v_call: TRBV23-1; d_call: TRBD1; cdr3_aa: CASRGQSNYTEAFF; cdr3_nt: TGCGCCAGCAGGGGACAGTCTAATTACACTGAAGCTTTCTTT
clone_size: .; j_call: TRBJ1-1; v_call: TRBV6-5; d_call: .; cdr3_aa: CASSIKSLNTEAFF; cdr3_nt: TGTGCCAGCAGTATTAAGAGCTTGAACACTGAAGCTTTCTTT
clone_size: .; j_call: TRBJ2-1; v_call: TRBV3-1/TRBV3-2; d_call: TRBD2; cdr3_aa: CASSHLGGGDNEQFF; cdr3_nt: TGTGCCAGCAGCCATTTGGGGGGGGGAGACAATGAGCAGTTCTTC
clone_size: .; j_call: TRBJ2-2; v_call: TRBV29-1; d_call: .; cdr3_aa: CSVVGQSGYTGELFF; cdr3_nt: TGCAGCGTTGTAGGACAGTCTGGGTACACCGGGGAGCTGTTTTTT
clone_size: .; j_call: TRBJ2-7; v_call: TRBV18; d_call: .; cdr3_aa: CASSSGAYEQYF; cdr3_nt: TGTGCCAGCTCATCCGGGGCCTACGAGCAGTACTTC
clone_size: .; j_call: TRBJ2-1; v_call: TRBV27; d_call: TRBD2; cdr3_aa: CASSGTRTSGSGHEQFF; cdr3_nt: TGTGCCAGCAGTGGGACCCGGACTAGCGGGAGTGGCCATGAGCAGTTCTTC
clone_size: .; j_call: TRBJ2-3; v_call: TRBV5-6; d_call: .; cdr3_aa: CASSPPGGLTDTQYF; cdr3_nt: TGTGCCAGCAGCCCCCCGGGGGGCCTCACAGATACGCAGTATTTT
clone_size: .; j_call: TRBJ2-5; v_call: TRBV7-3; d_call: TRBD2; cdr3_aa: CASSLGRLAAQETQYF; cdr3_nt: TGTGCCAGCAGCTTAGGCCGACTAGCGGCCCAAGAGACCCAGTACTTC
clone_size: .; j_call: TRBJ2-2; v_call: TRBV25-1; d_call: .; cdr3_aa: CASSLGWKPGGNTGELFF; cdr3_nt: TGTGCCAGCAGTTTAGGGTGGAAGCCTGGAGGGAACACCGGGGAGCTGTTTTTT
clone_size: once; j_call: TRBJ2-7; v_call: TRBV7-9; d_call: TRBD2; cdr3_aa: CASSLAPGEGSYEQYF; cdr3_nt: TGTGCCAGCAGCTTAGCGCCGGGGGAGGGATCCTACGAGCAGTACTTC
clone_size: .; j_call: TRBJ2-6; v_call: TRBV5-1; d_call: .; cdr3_aa: CASSFEASSGANVLTF; cdr3_nt: TGCGCCAGCAGCTTTGAAGCTAGCTCTGGGGCCAACGTCCTGACTTTC